This TCR beta chain was sequenced for a study of cytomegalovirus exposure and HLA in healthy donors. Study-level background: The 95 to 150 validation repertoires used the same platform as the 666 first-cohort repertoires, a later analysis reported.

This CDR3 has 16 amino acids. V dropped 5 bases and J dropped 0; count of bases not matched to a gene: 3. In germline, CDR1 is MNHEY, CDR2 SMNVEV (reference sequence). General study results and limits: Researchers counted roughly 160 TCR beta chains as cytomegalovirus-associated.

Comment on this clone: What it recognizes is unknown.

The 120-subject validation cohort, separate from the approximately 670-subject first cohort, included the donors. This table comes from immunoSEQ multiplex PCR, and its TCRdb copy is limited to in-frame clones, with some not included. The sample records about 110,000 clones, roughly 89% being singletons. This clonotype was obtained from a young woman in good health and CMV-seronegative. The sample was PBMCs. V usage is TRBV27 and J usage is TRBJ2-1; 11 bases are a match to TRBD2. CDR3 sequence: CASSRGLAGSYNEQFF. The DNA of the CDR3 is TGTGCCAGCAGTCGAGGACTAGCGGGCTCCTACAATGAGCAGTTCTTC.